This T cell receptor beta chain was obtained from a study of blood T cell repertoires in COVID-19. Original processing notes: From reference gene primer amplification, estimates of nucleated cell counts were derived. Method: immunoSEQ multiplex PCR; TCRdb's copy keeps in-frame clones and lacks some. V, J and clone size are those of that table, while D and trimming were read from the DNA. Found here are 150,000 to 200,000 clones, approximately 80% of them singletons; the top ten hold about 12%. The study recruited people aged about 18 to 89 years across approximately 23 US areas. Categorization into cohorts depended on clinical history that participants reported. Among Cohort 3 donors, those recovered had two negative PCRs, clearance, or symptom resolution. Per germline, CDR1 WNHNN and CDR2 SYGVQD (reference sequence). The CDR3 is 16 residues long. Unmatched junction bases numbered 9, after V lost 6 bases and J lost 2 bases.

The material sequenced was PBMCs or T cells enriched from blood (not recorded which). The chain combines TRBV10-1 with TRBJ2-3, with TRBD1 matching 9 bases. This receptor was taken from a man in his fifties or sixties who had recovered from COVID-19. The CDR3 sequence is CASSHGTGSYTDTQYF. The CDR3 DNA follows: TGCGCCAGCAGCCACGGGACAGGGAGCTACACAGATACGCAGTATTTT.